The 15 T cell receptor beta chains reported below all come from one sample, sequenced in a study of T cells in Graves' hyperthyroidism and ophthalmopathy. Amplified TCR beta CDR3 regions came from RNA transcripts. During a first-round RT-PCR of the TCR CDR3, the HTBI primer set was used. TCRdb re-called the multiplex PCR reads with MiXCR, one entry per CDR3 protein. The sample includes fewer than 600,000 distinct CDR3 sequences, 14% of them seen just once. Sequencing was done on a sample of blood. The receptors shown here come from a middle-aged woman with Graves' hyperthyroidism.

The rearrangement joins TRBV28 to TRBJ2-6; D gene ambiguous. The germline V gene has CDR1 MDHEN and CDR2 SYDVKM. V lost 10 bases, J lost 1 base, and 11 bases lay in between. The CDR3 has 14 amino acids. CDR3 protein: CATAIASGANVLTF. The CDR3 DNA reads as TGTGCCACCGCAATTGCTTCTGGGGCCAACGTCCTGACTTTC.

This clonotype was seen many times. The chain links TRBV7-9 to TRBJ1-1; TRBD1 aligns across 10 bases. This CDR3 has 14 residues. The germline V gene has CDR1 SEHNR and CDR2 FQNEAQ (reference sequence). J gave up 7 bases and V 1 base, and 3 bases lay outside the gene matches. CDR3 coding DNA: TGTGCCAGCAGCTTAGGACAGGGGGCAAGTGAAGCTTTCTTT. It is translated as CASSLGQGASEAFF.

This clonotype was detected many times. V gene TRBV11-2 combines with J gene TRBJ2-1; 7 bases are a match to TRBD2. From germline, CDR1 is SGHAT and CDR2 FQNNGV. V dropped 0 bases and J dropped 0; count of bases not matched to a gene: 8. The CDR3 has 18 amino acids. Written as DNA, the CDR3 is TGTGCCAGCAGCTTAGATGAAGGACTAGTTCCCTCCTACAATGAGCAGTTCTTC. Amino acids: CASSLDEGLVPSYNEQFF.

There are many counts of this clonotype. This sequence joins TRBV20-1 and TRBJ2-2; a possible D gene is TRBD1 (6 bases). V shed 0 bases and J shed 6 bases, with 11 bases lying between them. The CDR3 is 14 residues long. CDR1 is DFQATT and CDR2 is SNEGSKA in the germline V gene (reference sequence). CDR3: CSARDLGTPGELFF. The CDR3 region has the DNA TGCAGTGCTAGAGATCTCGGGACACCCGGGGAGCTGTTTTTT.

At least ten counts were recorded for this clonotype. The chain combines TRBV13 with TRBJ2-1; D perhaps matches TRBD2 (6 bases). The CDR3 has 16 residues. The V and J ends lost 5 bases and 4 bases respectively, with 18 bases between them. Germline values: CDR1 PRHDT, CDR2 FYEKMQ (reference sequence). The CDR3 is CASSPNPSSEYNEQFF. CDR3 nucleotides: TGTGCCAGCAGCCCCAACCCCTCTAGCGAGTACAATGAGCAGTTCTTC.

Ten or more counts support this clonotype. The genes are TRBV2 and TRBJ2-7; 14 positions match TRBD2. The germline gives CDR1 SNHLY, CDR2 FYNNEI. With 6 bases clipped from V and 9 bases from J, the junction kept 13 bases outside the gene matches. CDR3 length equals 16 residues. The CDR3 region is CASRGTSGSIRQVQYF. The CDR3 DNA sequence: TGTGCCAGCAGAGGGACTAGCGGGAGTATCCGGCAGGTGCAGTACTTC.

The chain has TRBV7-8 and TRBJ2-7, with a possible D match to TRBD2 (6 bases). There are 15 residues in the CDR3. The V and J ends lost 1 base and 3 bases respectively, with 13 bases between them. Germline V gene lookup returns CDR1 SGHVS and CDR2 FQNEAQ. For the CDR3, the DNA is TGTGCCAGCAGCTTAGAGGCGAATAGCGGCTACGAGCAGTACTTC. This encodes CASSLEANSGYEQYF.

V usage is TRBV5-1 and J usage is TRBJ2-1, with TRBD1 matching 9 bases. Looked up from germline, CDR1 is SGHRS and CDR2 is YFSETQ. Losses at the gene ends were 4 bases for V and 6 bases for J; bases not matched to a gene: 8. The CDR3 loop spans 15 amino acids. Written as DNA, the CDR3 is TGCGCCAGCAGCCTCATTGGGACAGGGATCAATGAGCAGTTCTTC. Translation: CASSLIGTGINEQFF.

The sample holds many counts of this clonotype. The rearrangement links TRBV7-8 to TRBJ2-1; maybe TRBD1 (6 bases). The germline gives CDR1 SGHVS, CDR2 FQNEAQ. This CDR3 is 15 amino acids long. Deletions cut 3 bases from V and 0 bases from J, with 9 bases between. CDR3 sequence reads: CASSFEGVSYNEQFF. DNA of the CDR3: TGTGCCAGCAGCTTTGAGGGGGTCTCCTACAATGAGCAGTTCTTC.

Points on this clonotype: A read error is possible here, since a much larger clone lies one base away. Here the CDR3 DNA reads TGTGCCAGCAGTGAACGGATGGAGACCCAGTACTTC. This gives the protein CASSERMETQYF. The chain combines TRBV2 with TRBJ2-5, with unresolved D. This CDR3 is 12 amino acids long. V lost 2 bases and J 5 bases, leaving 6 bases between the germline ends. Germline CDR1 SNHLY, CDR2 FYNNEI.

This clonotype has ten or more counts. V is TRBV28 and J is TRBJ2-1, with D tentatively TRBD1 (6 bases). This CDR3 has 14 residues. CDR1 is MDHEN and CDR2 is SYDVKM in the germline V gene. V was trimmed by 2 bases and J by 7 bases, leaving 12 bases between them. CDR3 amino acids: CASSLNQGQNEQFF. The CDR3 coding sequence is TGTGCCAGCAGTTTAAACCAGGGGCAAAATGAGCAGTTCTTC.

The CDR3 loop is CASSSYRGGSYF. The CDR3 DNA reads as TGTGCCAGCAGTTCGTACAGGGGCGGATCGTACTTC. The chain links TRBV28 to TRBJ2-5, with 7 bases lining up with TRBD1. In germline, CDR1 is MDHEN, CDR2 SYDVKM. V dropped 4 bases and J dropped 13; count of bases not matched to a gene: 9. The length of the CDR3 is 12 residues. Filled out from reference TRBV28 and TRBJ2-5, the complete variable domain reads DVKVTQSSRYLVKRTGEKVFLECVQDMDHENMFWYRQDPGLGLRLIYFSYDVKMKEKGDIPEGYSVSREKKERFSLILESASTNQTSMYLCASSSYRGGSYFGPGTRLLVL.

The chain joins TRBV10-1 to TRBJ2-1; 7 bases align to TRBD2. Germline values: CDR1 WNHNN, CDR2 SYGVQD (reference sequence). The CDR3 totals 15 residues. The ends lost 0 bases at V and 8 bases at J; junction bases unmatched: 7. The CDR3 sequence: CASSESRGGPYEQFF. CDR3 DNA: TGCGCCAGCAGTGAGTCGCGGGGAGGGCCCTATGAGCAGTTCTTC.

This clonotype was seen a few times. V is TRBV29-1 and J is TRBJ1-2; no definite D call. With 6 bases removed from V and 8 bases from J, the gap between germline ends came to 13 bases. Germline V lookup: CDR1 SQVTM, CDR2 ANQGSEA. The CDR3 consists of 11 residues. The CDR3 is CSVVGIGGYTF. The CDR3 region has the DNA TGCAGCGTGGTAGGGATAGGCGGCTACACCTTC.

The chain joins TRBV6-1 to TRBJ2-7; D unresolved. Germline lookup yields CDR1 MNHNS and CDR2 SASEGT. The CDR3 loop spans 13 amino acids. V was shortened by 7 bases and J by 2 bases, with 12 bases between the two germline ends. CDR3 DNA: TGTGCCAGCAAAGACACCAAAACCTACGAGCAGTACTTC. It is translated as CASKDTKTYEQYF.